This entry is about one T cell receptor (beta chain). The antigen remains undetermined. These data are taken from a study of T cell repertoires in cytomegalovirus infection. Study background: Recently identified HLA-C-restricted and well-studied HLA-B-restricted CMV epitopes were used. Both a matching HLA type and CMV infection were indicated by public TCR beta signatures. Overall study results and limits: Dominant in the ex vivo response were TCR beta clonotypes restricted by HLA-C and specific for CMV.

TCRdb reprocessed the reads via MiXCR and lists one record per CDR3 protein. The sample includes approximately 89,000 distinct CDR3 sequences, roughly a quarter of them seen just once. The CDR3 has 16 amino acids. Trimming removed 2 bases from V and 1 base from J, with 15 bases in between. Germline CDR1 SGHTA, CDR2 FQGNSA. This sequence joins TRBV7-2 and TRBJ2-7, with D perhaps TRBD2 (6 bases). The origin of this receptor is a human donor in good health (CMV status not recorded). Some clones in this sample may be carry-over from other donors' samples. Sequencing was performed on CD8+ T cells from cultured PBMCs, taken from culture after CMV antigen stimulation. CDR3 nucleotide sequence: TGTGCCAGCAGCTTAACCGGAGGGGCAAGGTCCTACGAGCAGTACTTC. Encoded protein: CASSLTGGARSYEQYF.